This T cell receptor beta chain was observed in a study of cytomegalovirus exposure and HLA in healthy donors (dated by TCRdb to 2016 to 2017). For context, the study as a whole: An earlier analysis of more than 550 of the donors reported 276 Gb of sequence data and 100 million to 120 million unique TCR beta sequences obtained from about 179 million T cells. An early release covering 500 to 750 HLA-typed donors comprised approximately 290 gigabases of sequencing data and around 86 million unique TCR sequences. Of the approximately 400 genotyped donors, 81% were placed in the genetic ancestry cluster associated with self-reported Caucasian donors. The aim of the study was to test whether cataloging public T cell receptors could identify signatures of past pathogen exposure. The T cell repertoires of under 700 subjects were profiled by immunosequencing and related to cytomegalovirus serostatus. A separate validation cohort of about 110 different subjects was used in addition to the approximately 640-subject first cohort. High-throughput TCR immunosequencing, statistical association of individual TCRs with disease status, and machine learning were combined to predict cytomegalovirus infection status. To study patterns of TCR occurrence, a later analysis re-analyzed previously published TCR beta repertoires from 600 to 750 donors and added high-resolution HLA genotyping. Rather than using new phenotypic data, the later analysis identified candidate immune exposures from TCR beta sequences and from how often those sequences occurred across donors. An earlier analysis of around 580 of the donors used high-throughput TCR beta sequencing to judge whether each TCR beta V gene segment behaved as functional or pseudogenic. Donor age, sex, ethnicity and CMV serostatus were compiled alongside the repertoire data. A later genetic analysis used genome-wide SNP genotypes for about three fifths of the 666 donors, treating that subset as a discovery cohort. Every discovery cohort repertoire had been produced on one sequencing platform. HLA typing covered class I and class II loci at four-digit resolution. Typing coverage differed by locus: A, B, C, DRB1 and DQB1 were typed in roughly 620-630 donors, DQA1 in roughly 500, DPA1 in approximately 600, and DPB1 in just under 480. Four or five DR-DQ haplotypes were handled as single units for association and clustering because linkage in the cohort was strong. On average, roughly 250,000 unique TCR beta nucleotide sequences were sequenced per donor among some 420 genotyped donors of the cohort, with 15% to 20% of those sequences being non-productive. On the study overall, not on this receptor specifically: According to a later analysis, TCR association rates differed among HLA loci, with DRB1 alleles showing the most associated TCRs and HLA-C alleles showing the fewest. In vitro tests confirmed that three of the cytomegalovirus-associated TCR beta chains recognize cytomegalovirus antigens. In a later genetic analysis, fewer N-insertions in productive TCRs were reported among donors in an Asian-associated ancestry cluster than the roughly 700-donor mean. Immune exposure information for the cohort was limited to CMV serostatus. The authors suggested that the approach could potentially be extended to other disease states and immunological phenotypes. Some IMGT-functional V segments, including TRBV6-2 and TRBV6-3, could not be distinguished by the 87-base-pair reads and were therefore excluded. According to a later analysis, parvovirus B19, influenza, CMV and Epstein-Barr virus appeared linked to several top co-occurrence clusters. While some public TCRs were present in many individuals, most TCR sequences turned up only very rarely across donors. Sequencing depth was assumed to be roughly uniform across donors in the presence/absence analyses, though that assumption may not hold. Assigning TCR associations to individual alleles was difficult when HLA alleles, especially DR and DQ, strongly co-occurred. The study gave a list of 150 to 200 TCR beta chains associated with cytomegalovirus. Correlated functional status among segregating V segments might be attributable to linkage disequilibrium, but an unknown experimental factor could not be ruled out. Most CMV-associated TCR beta chains appeared to be HLA-restricted in a later analysis, and the HLA associations seemed to be driven largely by CMV exposure. Because HLA typing was missing for some donors at each locus, association tests included only the typed subset. The classifier was reported to diagnose cytomegalovirus status with high specificity and sensitivity in both the original cohort and the validation cohort. In a later analysis, over 15,000 TCR beta sequences were associated with specific HLA alleles at a false discovery rate of 0.05. A further reported finding was that TCR beta sequences accurately predicted the HLA-A and HLA-B alleles for most subjects in the first cohort. In a later analysis, HLA-associated TCR beta chains showed more clonal expansion and lower generation probabilities than non-associated chains that were equally common. In an earlier analysis of around 500 of the donors, most TCR beta V segments appeared in productive rearrangements about 90% or about 30% of the time, broadly matching IMGT annotations. An association between a missense DCLRE1C variant and V-gene and J-gene trimming of TCR beta chains was found in a later genetic analysis and replicated in an independent cohort. The sequencing pipeline was judged likely to have produced a cluster of highly shared sequence variants as a technical artifact. The earlier analysis of around 600 of the donors excluded roughly 16 rarely observed V segments, including chromosome 9 orphons, because counts were too low. In this cohort, only TCR beta chains were sequenced, and detectable features were limited by the absence of alpha or paired-chain data.

Library preparation used the immunoSEQ multiplex PCR assay. A mixture of 60 forward primers for TCR Vbeta segments and 13 reverse primers for TCR Jbeta segments was used in the multiplex PCR. A multiplex PCR assay on genomic DNA amplified the CDR3 region of rearranged TCR beta genes. The Illumina HiSeq System was used to sequence the amplified TCR beta libraries as 87-base-pair reads. For the original study's pipeline: In a later analysis, about 80 million unique TCR beta chains were counted across the 690 or so repertoires, and roughly 11 million of these chains were shared by at least two donors. Raw reads were error-corrected and collapsed into unique sequences with a nearest-neighbor algorithm that merged closely related sequences to remove PCR and sequencing errors. V, D and J gene segments were assigned by aligning CDR3 sequences to IMGT reference sequences. Each retained sequence needed at least a six-nucleotide match to both a V gene segment and a J gene segment. A rearrangement was called productive if the CDR3 had no stop codons and remained in frame with V and J, and every other rearrangement was called non-productive. Following IMGT convention, CDR3 was defined as the stretch from the second conserved V-encoded cysteine to the conserved J-encoded phenylalanine. In an earlier analysis of around 640 of the donors, sequences lacking an unambiguous match to a single V gene segment were excluded. In an earlier analysis of a few hundred of the donors, V segments were called functional above 56.7% productive rearrangements and were called segregating when the between-donor standard deviation exceeded 5%. A statistical classification framework was built for diagnosing cytomegalovirus status from the catalog of TCR beta chain sequences. A later analysis assigned V and J genes by comparing TCR nucleotide sequences with IMGT/GENE-DB human TR gene sequences. In a later analysis, CDR3 sequences and most-parsimonious VDJ recombination scenarios were assigned using the TCRdist pipeline. A later analysis defined each TCR beta chain by its CDR3 amino acid sequence plus V-gene family, and excluded reads lacking a unique V-gene family. In a later analysis, a few hundred highly shared, low-generation-probability nucleotide sequences were removed to address suspected cross-contamination and a sequencing artifact. In a later analysis, a clonal expansion index for each public chain was calculated from normalized within-repertoire ranks of inferred template counts. In a later analysis, generation probabilities were computed using a VDJ recombination model fitted to out-of-frame rearrangements, and the results were checked against IGoR. Hypergeometric tests were used in a later analysis to score TCR-TCR, TCR-HLA and TCR-CMV co-occurrence, with a repertoire-size bias correction applied to the TCR pairs. To estimate false discovery rates, a later analysis permuted the HLA or CMV assignments 20 times. In a later analysis, co-occurring TCRs were grouped using DBSCAN, with TCRdist sequence similarity added in when clustering inside HLA-allele-positive subsets. Co-occurrence clustering excluded repertoires with fewer than 30,000 or more than 120,000 public chains, plus five with anomalous nucleotide sharing. This immuneACCESS table, as held by TCRdb, lists in-frame sequences with V and J called but not all clones. Of the missing ones, under half trace to an unresolved V gene in checked studies; the others have no known cause. V and J calls and clone size are copied from that table; D and trimming were computed from the DNA. Present in this sample are more than 110,000 clones, roughly 78% of which were seen just once. Jointly, the top ten make up 2.2% of the sample.

The germline ends are 10 bases apart after V is trimmed by 4 bases and J by 1 base. Via the germline V gene, CDR1 is SGHTA and CDR2 FQGNSA. The CDR3 numbers 14 residues from cysteine through phenylalanine. Solely the CDR3 DNA is kept, with 42 bases framed from the first base. On this clone itself: Which antigen it targets is not known. There are no base qualities to consult, and no much larger clone falls within one base.

The cohort consisted of 650 to 850 healthy bone marrow donors. All cohort members were sampled while nominally healthy, although unrecorded immune exposures were likely present. The donor tested CMV seronegative, placing the donor among the roughly 340 seronegative members of the cohort. Every donor gave a peripheral blood sample, and the peripheral blood mononuclear cells from that sample were used for TCR beta sequencing. Genomic DNA was extracted from the blood cell samples with the Qiagen DNeasy Blood Extraction Kit. The TCR was taken from a man aged 25-45 years in good health and CMV-seronegative. Rearrangement joined TRBV7-2 to TRBJ1-1, with an unclear D gene assignment. Sequencing was performed on PBMCs. The CDR3 has the sequence CASSSETKNTEAFF. Here is the DNA: TGTGCCAGCAGCTCAGAGACAAAGAACACTGAAGCTTTCTTT.